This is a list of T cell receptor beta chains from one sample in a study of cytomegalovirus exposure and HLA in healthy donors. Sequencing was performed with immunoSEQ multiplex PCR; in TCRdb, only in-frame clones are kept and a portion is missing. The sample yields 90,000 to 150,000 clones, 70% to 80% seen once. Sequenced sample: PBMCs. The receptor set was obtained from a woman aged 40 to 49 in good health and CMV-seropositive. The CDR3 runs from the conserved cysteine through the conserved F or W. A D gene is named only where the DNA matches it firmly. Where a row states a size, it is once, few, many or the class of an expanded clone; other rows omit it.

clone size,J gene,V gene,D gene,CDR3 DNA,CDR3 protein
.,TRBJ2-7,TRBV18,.,TGTGCCAGCTCACCGTCAGGTGGACACTACGAGCAGTACTTC,CASSPSGGHYEQYF
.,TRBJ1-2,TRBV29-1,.,TGCAGCGTTGCCAGGGGAGCTGGCTACACCTTC,CSVARGAGYTF
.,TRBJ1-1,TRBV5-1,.,TGCGCCAGCAGCTTGGAAGGGGTGAACACTGAAGCTTTCTTT,CASSLEGVNTEAFF
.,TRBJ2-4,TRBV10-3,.,TGTGCCACAGCGGGCGAAGCCAAAAACATTCAGTACTTC,CATAGEAKNIQYF
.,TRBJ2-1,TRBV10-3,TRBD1,TGTGCCATCAGTGATGGCCAGGGGGCTATCTATGAGCAGTTCTTC,CAISDGQGAIYEQFF
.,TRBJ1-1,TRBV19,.,TGTGCCAGTAGTATCGGGAAGGGGAACACTGAAGCTTTCTTT,CASSIGKGNTEAFF
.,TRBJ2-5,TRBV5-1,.,TGCGCCAGCAGCCCCCGGGACTACCAAGAGACCCAGTACTTC,CASSPRDYQETQYF
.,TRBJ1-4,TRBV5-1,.,TGCGCCAGCAGCCTCGACAGCTTCCCTGCAACTAATGAAAAACTGTTTTTT,CASSLDSFPATNEKLFF
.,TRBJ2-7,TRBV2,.,TGTGCCAGCAGCCCACAGGGTTACGAGCAGTACTTC,CASSPQGYEQYF
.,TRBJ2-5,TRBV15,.,TGTGCCACCAGCAGTGGAGACAGTCAAGAGACCCAGTACTTC,CATSSGDSQETQYF
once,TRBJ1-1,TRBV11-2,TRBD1,TGTGCCAGCAGCCAGGGGGCAGCGAACACTGAAGCTTTCTTT,CASSQGAANTEAFF
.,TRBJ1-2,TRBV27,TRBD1,TGTGCCAGCAGTCCGGACAGGGTTGCTGGCTACACCTTC,CASSPDRVAGYTF
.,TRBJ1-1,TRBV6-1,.,TGTGCCAGCGACAGGCTAGTGGGGGACACTGAAGCTTTCTTT,CASDRLVGDTEAFF
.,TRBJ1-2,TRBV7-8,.,TGTGCCAGCAGCGCCCGAGGAGGCGCAGACTATGGCTACACCTTC,CASSARGGADYGYTF
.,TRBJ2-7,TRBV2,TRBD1,TGTGCCAGCAGTGTTTTGGGACAGGGTAACTACGAGCAGTACTTC,CASSVLGQGNYEQYF
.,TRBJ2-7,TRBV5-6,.,TGTGCCAGCAGCTTAGGGGGGGACCCCTACGAGCAGTACTTC,CASSLGGDPYEQYF
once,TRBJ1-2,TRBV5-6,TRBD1,TGTGCCAGCAGCTCGGGACAGGGGAAAAACTATGGCTACACCTTC,CASSSGQGKNYGYTF
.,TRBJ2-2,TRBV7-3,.,TGTGCCAGCAGCTTACCTAACACCGGGGAGCTGTTTTTT,CASSLPNTGELFF
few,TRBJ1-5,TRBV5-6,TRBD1,TGTGCCAGCAGCTCCGACAGGGGGCTTAATCAGCCCCAGCATTTT,CASSSDRGLNQPQHF
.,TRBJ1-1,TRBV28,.,TGTGCCAGCAGCCCCGTTCGGACAGTGAACACTGAAGCTTTCTTT,CASSPVRTVNTEAFF
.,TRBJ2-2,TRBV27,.,TGTGCCAGCAGTTTCTACCTTCCGGCCGGGGAGCTGTTTTTT,CASSFYLPAGELFF
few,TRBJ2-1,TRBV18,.,TGTGCCAGCTCACCACAAGCGGAAAATGAGCAGTTCTTC,CASSPQAENEQFF
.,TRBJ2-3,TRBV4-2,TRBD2,TGTGCCAGCAGCCAAGAGGGGACTAGCGGGAGCACAGATACGCAGTATTTT,CASSQEGTSGSTDTQYF
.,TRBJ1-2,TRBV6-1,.,TGTGCCAGCTCGGGCAGGGTGGGTTATGGCTACACCTTC,CASSGRVGYGYTF
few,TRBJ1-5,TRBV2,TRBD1,TGTGCCAGCATCCCAGAACAGGGGAGATGGCAGCCCCAGCATTTT,CASIPEQGRWQPQHF
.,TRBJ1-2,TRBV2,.,TGTGCCAGCAGTGAAGGACAGGACTATGGCTACACCTTC,CASSEGQDYGYTF
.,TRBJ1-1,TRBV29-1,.,TGCAGCGTGCGGACAGCTCTTAACACTGAAGCTTTCTTT,CSVRTALNTEAFF
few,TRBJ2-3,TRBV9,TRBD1,TGTGCCAGCAGCCCCTCACCATCCGGGACAGTCACAGATACGCAGTATTTT,CASSPSPSGTVTDTQYF
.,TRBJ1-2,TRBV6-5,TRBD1,TGTGCCAGCACCGCCAGGGGGCAGACGGGTGGCTACACCTTC,CASTARGQTGGYTF
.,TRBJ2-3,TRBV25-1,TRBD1,TGTGCCAGCAGGGACAGGGCGACAGATACGCAGTATTTT,CASRDRATDTQYF
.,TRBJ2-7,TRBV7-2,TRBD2,TGTGCCAGCAGCTTGGGTAGCGGGGCAGGGGACGAGCAGTACTTC,CASSLGSGAGDEQYF
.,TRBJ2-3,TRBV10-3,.,TGTGCCACCTCTGGCGGGGCTAGCACAGATACGCAGTATTTT,CATSGGASTDTQYF
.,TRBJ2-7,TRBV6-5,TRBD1,TGTGCCAGCAGTTACGAGGCAGGGGGCGGATACGAGCAGTACTTC,CASSYEAGGGYEQYF
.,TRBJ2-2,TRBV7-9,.,TGTGCCAGCAGCTTAGTACAGGGGAACACCGGGGAGCTGTTTTTT,CASSLVQGNTGELFF
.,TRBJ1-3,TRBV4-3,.,TGCGCCAGCAGCCGGTCTCTCGGGGGCACCATATATTTT,CASSRSLGGTIYF
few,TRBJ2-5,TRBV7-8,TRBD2,TGTGCCAGCAGCTTAGAGACTAGCGGGGGACAAGAGACCCAGTACTTC,CASSLETSGGQETQYF
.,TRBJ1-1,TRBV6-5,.,TGTGCCAGCAGTTTCAGGGGTATTACCACTGAAGCTTTCTTT,CASSFRGITTEAFF
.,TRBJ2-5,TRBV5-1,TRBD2,TGCGCCAGCAGCCCTGTGACTAGCGGACACCAAGAGACCCAGTACTTC,CASSPVTSGHQETQYF
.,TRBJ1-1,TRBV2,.,TGTGCCAGCAGTGAATGGGTATTAACGGGGAACACTGAAGCTTTCTTT,CASSEWVLTGNTEAFF
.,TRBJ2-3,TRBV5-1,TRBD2,TGCGCCAGCAGCACTAGCGGGGCGCGCACAGATACGCAGTATTTT,CASSTSGARTDTQYF
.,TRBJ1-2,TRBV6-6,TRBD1,TGTGCCAGCAGTTTCCCGGGACAGGGGGCCCGTGGCTACACCTTC,CASSFPGQGARGYTF
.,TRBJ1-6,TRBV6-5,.,TGTGCCAGCGGGAGGGGTAGATCACCCCTCCACTTT,CASGRGRSPLHF
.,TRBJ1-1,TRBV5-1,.,TGCGCCAGCAGCTTCCCGGTTGGGGCGGGGGACACTGAAGCTTTCTTT,CASSFPVGAGDTEAFF
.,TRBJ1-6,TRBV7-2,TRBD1,TGTGCCAGCAGCAAACTAGGACAGGGCAGTTCACCCCTCCACTTT,CASSKLGQGSSPLHF
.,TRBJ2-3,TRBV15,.,TGTGCCACCACCGCGACTCCTTTCACAGATACGCAGTATTTT,CATTATPFTDTQYF
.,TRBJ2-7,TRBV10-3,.,TGTGCCATCGGTTCAGAACCCTACGAGCAGTACTTC,CAIGSEPYEQYF
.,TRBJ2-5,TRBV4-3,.,TGCGCCAGCAGCCAACCCTCGAGGGAAGAGACCCAGTACTTC,CASSQPSREETQYF
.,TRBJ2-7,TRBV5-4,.,TGTGCCAGCAGCTTCGACCTAGCTAGAGAGCAGTACTTC,CASSFDLAREQYF
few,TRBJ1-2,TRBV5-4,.,TGTGCCAGCAGCTTGTCCGGGGGTGCAGACTATGGCTACACCTTC,CASSLSGGADYGYTF
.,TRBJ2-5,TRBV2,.,TGTGCCAGCACCCGGGCTAGCCTGAGCGAGACCCAGTACTTC,CASTRASLSETQYF
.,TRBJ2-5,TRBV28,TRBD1,TGTGCCAGCAGTTCACGAGGGACAGTTGAGACCCAGTACTTC,CASSSRGTVETQYF
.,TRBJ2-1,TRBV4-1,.,TGCGCCAGCAGCCAAGTTAACCTAGTTTCCTACAATGAGCAGTTCTTC,CASSQVNLVSYNEQFF